This entry is about one T cell receptor beta chain. This CDR3 contains 15 residues. The germline V and J ends were trimmed by 7 bases and 0 bases, with 10 bases remaining between them. This sample was included in a study of T cell repertoires in cytomegalovirus infection. TCRdb recomputed calls from the reads with MiXCR, one row per CDR3 protein. Of approximately 500,000 distinct CDR3 sequences listed, 16% are singletons. The chain couples TRBV12-3 or TRBV12-4 to TRBJ2-6, with D possibly TRBD1 on 6 matching bases. This receptor was taken from a human donor in good health (CMV status not recorded). Some clones in this sample may be carry-over from other donors' samples. Sequencing was done on a sample of CD8+ T cells from PBMCs. The CDR3 DNA is TGTGCCAGCATCCTCAGGGGCTCTGGGGCCAACGTCCTGACTTTC. As protein: CASILRGSGANVLTF.